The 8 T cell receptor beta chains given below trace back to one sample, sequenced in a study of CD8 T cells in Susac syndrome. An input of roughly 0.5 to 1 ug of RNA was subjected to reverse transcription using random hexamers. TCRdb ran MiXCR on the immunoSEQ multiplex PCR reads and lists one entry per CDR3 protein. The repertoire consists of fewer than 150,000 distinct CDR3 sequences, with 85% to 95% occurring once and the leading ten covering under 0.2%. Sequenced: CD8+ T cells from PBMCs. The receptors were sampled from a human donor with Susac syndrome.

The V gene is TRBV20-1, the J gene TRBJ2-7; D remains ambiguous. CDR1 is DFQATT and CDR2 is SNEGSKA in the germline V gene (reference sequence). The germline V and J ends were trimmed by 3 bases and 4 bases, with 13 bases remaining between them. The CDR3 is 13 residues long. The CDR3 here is CSASGAVGYEQYF. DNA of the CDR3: TGCAGTGCTAGTGGCGCGGTAGGATACGAGCAGTACTTC.

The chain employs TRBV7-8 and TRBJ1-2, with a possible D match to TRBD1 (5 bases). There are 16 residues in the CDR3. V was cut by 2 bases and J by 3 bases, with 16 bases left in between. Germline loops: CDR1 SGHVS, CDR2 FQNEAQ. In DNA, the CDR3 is TGTGCCAGCAGCTTACCGTGGGGGGGTGGAGACTATGGCTACACCTTC. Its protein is CASSLPWGGGDYGYTF. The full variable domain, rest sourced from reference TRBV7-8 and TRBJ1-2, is GAGVSQSPRYKVAKRGQDVALRCDPISGHVSLFWYQQALGQGPEFLTYFQNEAQLDKSGLPSDRFFAERPEGSVSTLKIQRTQQEDSAVYLCASSLPWGGGDYGYTFGSGTRLTVV.

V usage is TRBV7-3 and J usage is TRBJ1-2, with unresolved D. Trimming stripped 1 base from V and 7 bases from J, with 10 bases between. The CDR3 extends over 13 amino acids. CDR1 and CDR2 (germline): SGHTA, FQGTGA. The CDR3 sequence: CASSLNEDRGYTF. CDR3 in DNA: TGTGCCAGCAGCTTAAACGAGGATCGTGGCTACACCTTC.

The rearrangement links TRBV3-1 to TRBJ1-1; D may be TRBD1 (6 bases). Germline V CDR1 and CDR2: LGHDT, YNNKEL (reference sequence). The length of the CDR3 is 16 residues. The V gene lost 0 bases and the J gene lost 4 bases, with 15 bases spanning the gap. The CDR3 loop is CASSQDGGAPGTEAFF. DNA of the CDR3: TGTGCCAGCAGCCAAGATGGGGGGGCACCGGGCACTGAAGCTTTCTTT.

The CDR3 region has the DNA TGCAGTGCTAGAGAAAGGGGGGGTGGCACTGAAGCTTTCTTT. Translation gives CSARERGGGTEAFF. The chain is built from TRBV20-1 and TRBJ1-1, with D maybe TRBD1 (6 bases). Trimming shortened V by 0 bases and J by 4 bases, and 12 bases separated the two germline ends. The CDR3 length is 14 residues. Germline V CDR1 and CDR2: DFQATT, SNEGSKA (reference sequence).

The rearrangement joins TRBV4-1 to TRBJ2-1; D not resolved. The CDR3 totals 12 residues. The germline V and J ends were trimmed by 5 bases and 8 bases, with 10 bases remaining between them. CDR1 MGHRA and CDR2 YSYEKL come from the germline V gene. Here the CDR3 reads CASSTPSDEQFF. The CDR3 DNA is TGCGCCAGCAGCACGCCCTCGGATGAGCAGTTCTTC.

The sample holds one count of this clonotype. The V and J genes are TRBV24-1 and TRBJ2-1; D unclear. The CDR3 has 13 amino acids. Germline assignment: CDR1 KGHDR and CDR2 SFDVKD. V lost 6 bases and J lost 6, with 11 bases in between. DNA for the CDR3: TGTGCCACCAGTATGGGCACGCCCAATGAGCAGTTCTTC. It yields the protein CATSMGTPNEQFF.

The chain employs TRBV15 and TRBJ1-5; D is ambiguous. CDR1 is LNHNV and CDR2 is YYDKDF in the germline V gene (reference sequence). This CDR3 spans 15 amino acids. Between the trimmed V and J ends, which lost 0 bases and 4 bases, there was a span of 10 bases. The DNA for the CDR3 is TGTGCCACCAGCAGAGATCTCGGAAATAATCAGCCCCAGCATTTT. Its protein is CATSRDLGNNQPQHF.